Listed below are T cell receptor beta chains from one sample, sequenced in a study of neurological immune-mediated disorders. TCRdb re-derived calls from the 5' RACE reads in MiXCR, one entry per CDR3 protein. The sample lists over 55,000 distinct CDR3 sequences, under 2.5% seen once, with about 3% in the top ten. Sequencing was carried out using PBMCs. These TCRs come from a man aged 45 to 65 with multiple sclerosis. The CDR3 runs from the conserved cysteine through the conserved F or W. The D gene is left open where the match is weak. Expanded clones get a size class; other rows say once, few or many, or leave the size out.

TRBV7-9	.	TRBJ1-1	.	TGTGCCAGCAGGGCAATATGGTCACGGACTGAAGCTTTCTTT	CASRAIWSRTEAFF
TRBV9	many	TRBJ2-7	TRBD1	TGTGCCAGCAGCGTTTCTGGGACAGGGCCCTACGAGCAGTACTTC	CASSVSGTGPYEQYF
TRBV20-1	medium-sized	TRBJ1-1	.	TGCAGTGCTATTGGGGATACTGAAGCTTTCTTT	CSAIGDTEAFF
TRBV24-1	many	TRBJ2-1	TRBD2	TGTGCCACCAGTGATTTACCCAGCGGGAGCCTCATCTTC	CATSDLPSGSLIF
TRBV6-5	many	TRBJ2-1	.	TGTGCCAGCAGCGTGCTCGTGGGGCCGAGCTCCTACAATGAGCAGTTCTTC	CASSVLVGPSSYNEQFF
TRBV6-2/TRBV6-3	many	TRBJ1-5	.	TGTGCCAGCAGTTACGAGAGGGATGGCAATCAGCCCCAGCATTTT	CASSYERDGNQPQHF
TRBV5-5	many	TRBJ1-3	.	TGTGCCAGCAGCTCGAGGTGGGCGGACGGTGTCTCTGGAAACACCATATATTTT	CASSSRWADGVSGNTIYF
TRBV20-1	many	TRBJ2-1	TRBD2	TGCAGTGCTAGAAAGCGGGGGGCGGTCTACAATGAGCAGTTCTTC	CSARKRGAVYNEQFF
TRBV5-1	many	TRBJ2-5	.	TGCGCCAGCAGCTTGGATGGCAGGGGGGCTAACCAAGAGACCCAGTACTTC	CASSLDGRGANQETQYF
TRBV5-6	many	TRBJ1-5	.	TGTGCCAGCAGCTGGGACGGCGGGGAGCCCCAGCATTTT	CASSWDGGEPQHF
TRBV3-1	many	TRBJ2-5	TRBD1	TGTGCCAGCAGCCAGGATTCCGGGACAGGGGGCTCGGGGACCCAGTACTTC	CASSQDSGTGGSGTQYF
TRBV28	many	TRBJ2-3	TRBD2	TGTGCCAGCAGACCAAACGGGAGGGTCGTCACAGATACGCAGTATTTT	CASRPNGRVVTDTQYF
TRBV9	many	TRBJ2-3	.	TGTGCCAGCAGCCCCCACCCGGGACTTTACCAATATACGCAGTATTTT	CASSPHPGLYQYTQYF
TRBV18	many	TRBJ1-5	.	TGTGCCAGCTCACCCGACTTAAATCAGCCCCAGCATTTT	CASSPDLNQPQHF
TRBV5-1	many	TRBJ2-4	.	TGCGCCAGCAGCTTCGGCAGGGGGGACATTCAGTACTTC	CASSFGRGDIQYF
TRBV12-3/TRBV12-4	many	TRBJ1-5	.	TGTGCCAACTCCATGGGTTCTTCCAATCAGCCCCAGCATTTT	CANSMGSSNQPQHF
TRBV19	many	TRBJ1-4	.	TGTGCCAGCCGGCAAGGTCCGGGACAAAAGAATGAAAAACTGTTTTTT	CASRQGPGQKNEKLFF
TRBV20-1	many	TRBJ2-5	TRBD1	TGCAGTGATAAACCGGGACAGAAAGAGACCCAGTACTTC	CSDKPGQKETQYF
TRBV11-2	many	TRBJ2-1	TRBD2	TGTGCCAGCAGCTCGCGTCGGACTAGCGGGGGGATCGATGAGCAGTTCTTC	CASSSRRTSGGIDEQFF
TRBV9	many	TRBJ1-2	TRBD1	TGTGCCAGCAGCGTAGAGGGGACAGGGAACTATGGCTACACCTTC	CASSVEGTGNYGYTF
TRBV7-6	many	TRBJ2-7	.	TGTGCCAGCAGCTTAGTGGCAGGGTTTGTCACCTACGAGCAGTACTTC	CASSLVAGFVTYEQYF
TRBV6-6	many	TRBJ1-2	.	TGTGCCAGCAGTTACCCTTCGACAGGTAGCGGTGGCTACACCTTC	CASSYPSTGSGGYTF